The source of this T cell receptor (beta chain) is a study of cytomegalovirus exposure and HLA in healthy donors. Study-wide findings and caveats: Reports showed the classifier diagnosing cytomegalovirus status with high specificity and sensitivity. A later analysis revealed that TCR association rates differed between HLA loci, peaking at DRB1 and bottoming out at HLA-C. TCR beta chains numbering under 200 were designated cytomegalovirus-associated.

With respect to this clone: No antigen is known for it.

All donors participated as healthy donors of bone marrow. CDR3 size: 14 residues. Germline V gene sequence: CDR1 SEHNR, CDR2 FQNEAQ (reference sequence). Trimming took 8 bases from V and 2 from J; bases not matched to a gene: 7. Researchers ran the PCR with 60 Vbeta and 13 Jbeta primers. Clones were read by immunoSEQ multiplex PCR, and TCRdb kept only the in-frame ones, dropping some. This table holds approximately 140,000 clones, around 73% found once. The rearrangement links TRBV7-9 to TRBJ2-3; 7 positions agree with TRBD2. Sequenced: PBMCs. The sequence came from a woman between 40 and 55 years old in good health and CMV-seronegative. As DNA, the CDR3 is TGTGCCAGCGTCCCCGCGGGGGACACAGATACGCAGTATTTT. Protein: CASVPAGDTDTQYF.